This TCR beta chain was captured in a study of T cells in Graves' hyperthyroidism and ophthalmopathy. Amplification targeted TCR beta CDR3 regions from RNA transcripts. Initially, a first-round RT-PCR of the TCR CDR3 employed the HTBI primer set. TCRdb processed the multiplex PCR reads anew with MiXCR; each CDR3 protein has one entry. The sample includes over 400,000 distinct CDR3 sequences, under 25% seen only once; the top ten take around 47%. To note about this clonotype: Possible read error: a much larger clone is one base away.

The sequenced sample consisted of blood. This TCR was recovered from a woman in her seventies with Graves' ophthalmopathy.

The CDR3 loop reads CASSWTSGNYNEQFF. The CDR3 nucleotides are TGTGCCAGCAGCTGGACTAGCGGGAACTACAATGAGCAGTTCTTC. This rearrangement joins TRBV7-2 to TRBJ2-1; the match to TRBD2 covers 12 bases. This CDR3 comprises 15 residues. With 4 bases clipped from V and 3 bases from J, the junction kept 1 base outside the gene matches. The germline gives CDR1 SGHTA, CDR2 FQGNSA.